This T cell receptor (beta chain) emerged from a study of identical twins. This clonotype has only a few counts. MiXCR, run by TCRdb on the 5' RACE reads, gives a single entry per CDR3 protein. The sample contains about 720,000 distinct CDR3 sequences, 15% to 20% of which appear only once. The data were also submitted as part of a second study, on T cells expressing NK-cell markers.

This sequence was found in a young woman in good health. The sequenced sample was PBMCs.

The CDR3 spells CASSPSLGTQYF. For the CDR3, the DNA is TGTGCCAGCAGCCCCTCCCTTGGGACCCAGTACTTC. The J gene is TRBJ2-5, the V gene TRBV14; D not certain. Germline lookup yields CDR1 SGHDN and CDR2 FVKESK. V gave up 4 bases and J gave up 7 bases, with 10 bases separating them. The CDR3 has 12 amino acids.